This T cell receptor beta chain emerged from a study of T cell responses to AZD1222 COVID-19 vaccine. Study findings and constraints: Two doses of AZD1222 preceded a rise in Spike-specific TCR breadth and depth. None of the repertoires were sampled until the peak T cell response had passed.

About this clone itself: Its antigen is currently unknown.

Sequenced by immunoSEQ multiplex PCR; TCRdb stores in-frame clones only, minus some. The profile covers about 100,000 clones, with 80% to 90% appearing a single time and 3% to 4% taken by the ten largest. CDR1 is KGHSH, CDR2 LQKENI, per germline. Trimming took 2 bases from V and 7 from J; bases not matched to a gene: 3. The CDR3 is 15 residues long. Material: peripheral blood, obtained on day 0 of AZD1222 vaccination. This TCR was recovered from an adult in good health. The genes are TRBV18 and TRBJ2-1; TRBD1 matches at 12 bases. CDR3 loop: CASSPGTGGRNEQFF. CDR3 in DNA: TGTGCCAGCTCACCAGGGACAGGGGGCCGGAATGAGCAGTTCTTC.